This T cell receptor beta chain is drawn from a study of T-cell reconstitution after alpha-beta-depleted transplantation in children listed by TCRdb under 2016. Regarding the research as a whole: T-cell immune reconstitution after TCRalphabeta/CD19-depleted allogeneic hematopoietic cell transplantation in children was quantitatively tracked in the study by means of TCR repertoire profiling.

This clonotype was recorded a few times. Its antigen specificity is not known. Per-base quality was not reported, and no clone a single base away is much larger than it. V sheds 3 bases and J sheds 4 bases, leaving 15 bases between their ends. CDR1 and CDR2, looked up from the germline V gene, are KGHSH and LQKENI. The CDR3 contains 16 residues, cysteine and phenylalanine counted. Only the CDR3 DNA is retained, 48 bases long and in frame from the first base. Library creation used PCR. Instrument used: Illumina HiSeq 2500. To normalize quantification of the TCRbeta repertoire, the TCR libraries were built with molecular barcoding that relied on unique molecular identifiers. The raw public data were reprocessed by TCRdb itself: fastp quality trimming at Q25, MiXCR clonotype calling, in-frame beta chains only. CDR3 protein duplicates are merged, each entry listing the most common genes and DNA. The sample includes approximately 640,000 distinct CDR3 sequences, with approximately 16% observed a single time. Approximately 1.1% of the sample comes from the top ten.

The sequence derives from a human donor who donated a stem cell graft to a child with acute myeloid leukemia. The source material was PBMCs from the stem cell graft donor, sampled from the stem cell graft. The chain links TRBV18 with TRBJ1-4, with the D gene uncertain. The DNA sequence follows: TGTGCCAGCTCACCTTCGAACCCGGGAGGTAATGAAAAACTGTTTTTT. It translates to CASSPSNPGGNEKLFF.